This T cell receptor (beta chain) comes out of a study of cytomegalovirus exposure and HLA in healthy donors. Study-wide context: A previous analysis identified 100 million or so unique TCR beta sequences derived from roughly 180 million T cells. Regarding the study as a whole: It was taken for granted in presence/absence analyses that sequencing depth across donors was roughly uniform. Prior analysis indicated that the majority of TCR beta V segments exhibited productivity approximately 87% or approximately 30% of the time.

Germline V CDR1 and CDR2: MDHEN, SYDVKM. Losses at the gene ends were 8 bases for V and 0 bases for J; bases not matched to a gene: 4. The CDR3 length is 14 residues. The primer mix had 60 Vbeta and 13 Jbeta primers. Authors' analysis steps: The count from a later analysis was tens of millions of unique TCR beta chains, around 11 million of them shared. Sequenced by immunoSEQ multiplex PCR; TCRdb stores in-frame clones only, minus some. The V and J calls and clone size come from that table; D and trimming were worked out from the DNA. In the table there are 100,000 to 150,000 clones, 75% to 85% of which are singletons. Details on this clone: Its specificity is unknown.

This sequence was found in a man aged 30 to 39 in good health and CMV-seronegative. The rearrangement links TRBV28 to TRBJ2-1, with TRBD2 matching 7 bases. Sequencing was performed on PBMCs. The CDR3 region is CASGGGRSYNEQFF. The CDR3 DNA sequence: TGTGCCAGCGGCGGGGGACGCTCCTACAATGAGCAGTTCTTC. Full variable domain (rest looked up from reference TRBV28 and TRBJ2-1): DVKVTQSSRYLVKRTGEKVFLECVQDMDHENMFWYRQDPGLGLRLIYFSYDVKMKEKGDIPEGYSVSREKKERFSLILESASTNQTSMYLCASGGGRSYNEQFFGPGTRLTVL.